This T cell receptor beta chain was recovered during a study of response to subunit inactivated influenza vaccine. Study-level results: After each seasonal influenza vaccination, few new T cells are recruited, the authors suggested.

TCRdb re-called the RT-PCR reads through MiXCR, storing one row per CDR3 protein. The sample has almost 600,000 distinct CDR3 sequences, around 15% seen once. Unmatched junction bases numbered 7, after V lost 5 bases and J lost 8 bases. This CDR3 has 13 amino acids. CDR1 is WSHSY and CDR2 is SAAADI in the germline V gene. This clonotype has at least ten counts. Its antigen is unknown. The sample here was PBMCs from blood, taken 12 days after vaccination. This receptor was obtained from a man aged 50 to 59 who received an inactivated influenza vaccine. The chain links TRBV10-2 to TRBJ1-1; 8 positions match TRBD1. CDR3 protein: CASSPDRDREAFF. The CDR3, as DNA: TGCGCCAGCAGTCCCGATCGGGACAGGGAAGCTTTCTTT.